This section outlines one T cell receptor (beta chain) sequence together with its context. Germline V gives CDR1 LNHDA, CDR2 SQIVND (reference sequence). CDR3 length: 15 amino acids. Trimming stripped 5 bases from V and 2 bases from J, with 16 bases between. The data belong to a study of tumor-infiltrating lymphocytes in localized non-small cell lung cancer. Clones were read by immunoSEQ multiplex PCR, and TCRdb kept only the in-frame ones, dropping some. The sample holds 9,000 to 10,000 clones, around four fifths seen once. The TCR originated in a human donor with non-small cell lung cancer. Sequenced: lung tumor tissue. The chain has TRBV19 and TRBJ2-7, with D maybe TRBD1 (6 bases). Written as DNA, the CDR3 is TGTGCCAGTAGTCTGGCCGTAGGGGACACCTACGAGCAGTACTTC. Translating gives CASSLAVGDTYEQYF.